The T cell receptor beta chain under discussion was sequenced for a study of type 1 regulatory T cells. As for the study in general: An in vitro protocol generated T-allo10, a Tr1-enriched, alloantigen-specific CD4 T cell product.

Germline V gene data show CDR1 as SGDLS and CDR2 as YYNGEE. Trimming pared 0 bases from V and 3 bases from J, leaving 9 bases between. CDR3 length: 14 amino acids. MiXCR, run by TCRdb on the reads, gives a single entry per CDR3 protein. This repertoire shows some 90,000 distinct CDR3 sequences, 25% to 40% found once; its top ten account for 2.2%. This clonotype has more than one count but fewer than ten. The sequenced sample was CD4+ T cells, either the whole sample or a sorted fraction (not recorded which). The sequence was collected from a human donor in good health. The V and J genes are TRBV9 and TRBJ1-1, with TRBD1 as a possible D gene (5 bases). CDR3 DNA: TGTGCCAGCAGCGTAGTGGGAGGGGACACTGAAGCTTTCTTT. It is translated as CASSVVGGDTEAFF.